A selection of T cell receptor beta chains follows, all from one sample in a study of T cell responses to AZD1222 COVID-19 vaccine. Assay: immunoSEQ multiplex PCR; the TCRdb copy retains only in-frame clones and omits some. The sample carries 150,000 to 170,000 clones, roughly nine tenths recorded once. The input for sequencing was peripheral blood, taken on day 0 of AZD1222 vaccination. The receptor set was obtained from an adult in good health. CDR3s include the opening cysteine and the closing phenylalanine or tryptophan. A D gene is named only where the DNA matches it firmly. Size is stated for part of the rows, as once, few or many counts, or as a class when the clone is expanded.

j_call,clone_size,d_call,v_call,cdr3_aa,cdr3_nt
TRBJ2-5,-,-,TRBV6-5,CASSPRLGPRETQYF,TGTGCCAGCAGTCCCCGACTAGGCCCTCGGGAGACCCAGTACTTC
TRBJ1-1,-,-,TRBV5-1,CASSLVPEDTEAFF,TGCGCCAGCAGCTTGGTCCCCGAGGACACTGAAGCTTTCTTT
TRBJ2-5,-,TRBD1,TRBV7-2,CASSLHGQGLLRQETQYF,TGTGCCAGCAGCTTACATGGACAGGGGCTTCTGAGACAAGAGACCCAGTACTTC
TRBJ2-5,-,-,TRBV19,CASSAGVRETQYF,TGTGCCAGTAGTGCAGGCGTCCGGGAGACCCAGTACTTC
TRBJ2-6,-,-,TRBV19,CASSIPPPGANVLTF,TGTGCCAGTAGTATTCCCCCTCCTGGGGCCAACGTCCTGACTTTC
TRBJ2-5,-,-,TRBV24-1,CATSDWPGEKTQYF,TGTGCCACCAGTGATTGGCCGGGAGAGAAGACCCAGTACTTC
TRBJ1-6,once,TRBD1,TRBV12-5,CASGLIDRGSSPLHF,TGTGCTAGTGGTTTGATTGACAGGGGTAGTTCACCCCTCCACTTT
TRBJ2-3,-,-,TRBV7-2,CASSLIYGSTDTQYF,TGTGCCAGCAGCTTAATTTACGGCTCGACAGATACGCAGTATTTT
TRBJ2-6,-,TRBD1,TRBV18,CASSSGTGNPGANVLTF,TGTGCCAGCTCATCCGGGACAGGGAACCCTGGGGCCAACGTCCTGACTTTC
TRBJ1-1,-,TRBD1,TRBV18,CASSPGTELTEAFF,TGTGCCAGCTCACCCGGGACAGAACTAACTGAAGCTTTCTTT
TRBJ1-2,-,-,TRBV4-1,CASSRTEGGELNYGYTF,TGCGCCAGCAGCCGGACCGAGGGCGGAGAGCTCAACTATGGCTACACCTTC
TRBJ1-5,-,-,TRBV21-1,CASSKVGRHNQPQHF,TGTGCCAGCAGCAAAGTAGGACGGCACAATCAGCCCCAGCATTTT
TRBJ2-1,-,-,TRBV5-6,CASSSYNEQFF,TGTGCCAGCAGCTCATACAATGAGCAGTTCTTC
TRBJ2-1,-,-,TRBV5-1,CASSLRGASGIGEQFF,TGCGCCAGCAGCTTACGGGGGGCCTCTGGGATCGGGGAGCAGTTCTTC
TRBJ2-5,-,-,TRBV6-2/TRBV6-3,CASSYGRFRVSGGKTQYF,TGTGCCAGCAGTTACGGACGGTTCCGCGTTTCAGGGGGGAAGACCCAGTACTTC
TRBJ1-2,-,-,TRBV9,CASSVESTTNYGYTF,TGTGCCAGCAGCGTAGAAAGTACCACTAACTATGGCTACACCTTC
TRBJ1-2,-,TRBD1,TRBV5-1,CASSLAAGGVNGYTF,TGCGCCAGCAGCTTGGCGGCAGGGGGTGTGAATGGCTACACCTTC
TRBJ1-5,once,-,TRBV18,CASSPAMEQPQHF,TGTGCCAGCTCACCGGCGATGGAGCAGCCCCAGCATTTT
TRBJ1-4,once,-,TRBV5-1,CASSSGRGNEKLFF,TGCGCCAGCAGCTCGGGCCGGGGGAATGAAAAACTGTTTTTT
TRBJ1-2,-,-,TRBV5-5,CASSLTLYGYTF,TGTGCCAGCAGCTTGACACTCTATGGCTACACCTTC
TRBJ2-5,-,-,TRBV12-3/TRBV12-4,CASSPRRLRTQYF,TGTGCCAGCAGTCCCCGCAGGCTGCGGACCCAGTACTTC
TRBJ1-4,-,TRBD1,TRBV4-2,CASSQTGGNEKLFF,TGTGCCAGCAGCCAAACAGGGGGCAATGAAAAACTGTTTTTT
TRBJ2-2,-,-,TRBV4-1,CASSQRPGEDGELFF,TGCGCCAGCAGCCAGAGACCAGGGGAGGACGGGGAGCTGTTTTTT
TRBJ1-6,-,-,TRBV5-1,CASSPDRNSPLHF,TGCGCCAGCAGCCCCGACAGAAATTCACCCCTCCACTTT